This TCR beta chain was recorded in a study of blood T cell repertoires in COVID-19. Across the study: COVID-19 samples from acute and convalescent phases originated in the United States, Italy and Spain.

In the original processing: Researchers report that nucleated cell counts were estimated from reference gene primer amplification. Here immunoSEQ multiplex PCR was the method, and the copy in TCRdb shows in-frame clones only, minus some. V and J calls plus clone size are reproduced from that table; the DNA served to infer D and trimming. The sample has fewer than 200,000 clones, over 70% seen once; the top ten hold 5.6%. The trim removed 3 bases at V and 6 bases at J, leaving 3 bases unmatched. The CDR3 consists of 13 residues. The germline V gene has CDR1 SGHRS and CDR2 YFSETQ. Those who participated ranged in age from roughly 18 to 90 years and resided in about two dozen US areas.

Sequences were obtained from PBMCs or T cells enriched from blood (not recorded which). The V gene is TRBV5-1, the J gene TRBJ2-7; 10 positions agree with TRBD1. The clonotype comes from a woman in her forties with acute COVID-19. In DNA form, the CDR3 reads TGCGCCAGCAGCTGGGGACAGGGGTTCGAGCAGTACTTC. Translating it yields CASSWGQGFEQYF.